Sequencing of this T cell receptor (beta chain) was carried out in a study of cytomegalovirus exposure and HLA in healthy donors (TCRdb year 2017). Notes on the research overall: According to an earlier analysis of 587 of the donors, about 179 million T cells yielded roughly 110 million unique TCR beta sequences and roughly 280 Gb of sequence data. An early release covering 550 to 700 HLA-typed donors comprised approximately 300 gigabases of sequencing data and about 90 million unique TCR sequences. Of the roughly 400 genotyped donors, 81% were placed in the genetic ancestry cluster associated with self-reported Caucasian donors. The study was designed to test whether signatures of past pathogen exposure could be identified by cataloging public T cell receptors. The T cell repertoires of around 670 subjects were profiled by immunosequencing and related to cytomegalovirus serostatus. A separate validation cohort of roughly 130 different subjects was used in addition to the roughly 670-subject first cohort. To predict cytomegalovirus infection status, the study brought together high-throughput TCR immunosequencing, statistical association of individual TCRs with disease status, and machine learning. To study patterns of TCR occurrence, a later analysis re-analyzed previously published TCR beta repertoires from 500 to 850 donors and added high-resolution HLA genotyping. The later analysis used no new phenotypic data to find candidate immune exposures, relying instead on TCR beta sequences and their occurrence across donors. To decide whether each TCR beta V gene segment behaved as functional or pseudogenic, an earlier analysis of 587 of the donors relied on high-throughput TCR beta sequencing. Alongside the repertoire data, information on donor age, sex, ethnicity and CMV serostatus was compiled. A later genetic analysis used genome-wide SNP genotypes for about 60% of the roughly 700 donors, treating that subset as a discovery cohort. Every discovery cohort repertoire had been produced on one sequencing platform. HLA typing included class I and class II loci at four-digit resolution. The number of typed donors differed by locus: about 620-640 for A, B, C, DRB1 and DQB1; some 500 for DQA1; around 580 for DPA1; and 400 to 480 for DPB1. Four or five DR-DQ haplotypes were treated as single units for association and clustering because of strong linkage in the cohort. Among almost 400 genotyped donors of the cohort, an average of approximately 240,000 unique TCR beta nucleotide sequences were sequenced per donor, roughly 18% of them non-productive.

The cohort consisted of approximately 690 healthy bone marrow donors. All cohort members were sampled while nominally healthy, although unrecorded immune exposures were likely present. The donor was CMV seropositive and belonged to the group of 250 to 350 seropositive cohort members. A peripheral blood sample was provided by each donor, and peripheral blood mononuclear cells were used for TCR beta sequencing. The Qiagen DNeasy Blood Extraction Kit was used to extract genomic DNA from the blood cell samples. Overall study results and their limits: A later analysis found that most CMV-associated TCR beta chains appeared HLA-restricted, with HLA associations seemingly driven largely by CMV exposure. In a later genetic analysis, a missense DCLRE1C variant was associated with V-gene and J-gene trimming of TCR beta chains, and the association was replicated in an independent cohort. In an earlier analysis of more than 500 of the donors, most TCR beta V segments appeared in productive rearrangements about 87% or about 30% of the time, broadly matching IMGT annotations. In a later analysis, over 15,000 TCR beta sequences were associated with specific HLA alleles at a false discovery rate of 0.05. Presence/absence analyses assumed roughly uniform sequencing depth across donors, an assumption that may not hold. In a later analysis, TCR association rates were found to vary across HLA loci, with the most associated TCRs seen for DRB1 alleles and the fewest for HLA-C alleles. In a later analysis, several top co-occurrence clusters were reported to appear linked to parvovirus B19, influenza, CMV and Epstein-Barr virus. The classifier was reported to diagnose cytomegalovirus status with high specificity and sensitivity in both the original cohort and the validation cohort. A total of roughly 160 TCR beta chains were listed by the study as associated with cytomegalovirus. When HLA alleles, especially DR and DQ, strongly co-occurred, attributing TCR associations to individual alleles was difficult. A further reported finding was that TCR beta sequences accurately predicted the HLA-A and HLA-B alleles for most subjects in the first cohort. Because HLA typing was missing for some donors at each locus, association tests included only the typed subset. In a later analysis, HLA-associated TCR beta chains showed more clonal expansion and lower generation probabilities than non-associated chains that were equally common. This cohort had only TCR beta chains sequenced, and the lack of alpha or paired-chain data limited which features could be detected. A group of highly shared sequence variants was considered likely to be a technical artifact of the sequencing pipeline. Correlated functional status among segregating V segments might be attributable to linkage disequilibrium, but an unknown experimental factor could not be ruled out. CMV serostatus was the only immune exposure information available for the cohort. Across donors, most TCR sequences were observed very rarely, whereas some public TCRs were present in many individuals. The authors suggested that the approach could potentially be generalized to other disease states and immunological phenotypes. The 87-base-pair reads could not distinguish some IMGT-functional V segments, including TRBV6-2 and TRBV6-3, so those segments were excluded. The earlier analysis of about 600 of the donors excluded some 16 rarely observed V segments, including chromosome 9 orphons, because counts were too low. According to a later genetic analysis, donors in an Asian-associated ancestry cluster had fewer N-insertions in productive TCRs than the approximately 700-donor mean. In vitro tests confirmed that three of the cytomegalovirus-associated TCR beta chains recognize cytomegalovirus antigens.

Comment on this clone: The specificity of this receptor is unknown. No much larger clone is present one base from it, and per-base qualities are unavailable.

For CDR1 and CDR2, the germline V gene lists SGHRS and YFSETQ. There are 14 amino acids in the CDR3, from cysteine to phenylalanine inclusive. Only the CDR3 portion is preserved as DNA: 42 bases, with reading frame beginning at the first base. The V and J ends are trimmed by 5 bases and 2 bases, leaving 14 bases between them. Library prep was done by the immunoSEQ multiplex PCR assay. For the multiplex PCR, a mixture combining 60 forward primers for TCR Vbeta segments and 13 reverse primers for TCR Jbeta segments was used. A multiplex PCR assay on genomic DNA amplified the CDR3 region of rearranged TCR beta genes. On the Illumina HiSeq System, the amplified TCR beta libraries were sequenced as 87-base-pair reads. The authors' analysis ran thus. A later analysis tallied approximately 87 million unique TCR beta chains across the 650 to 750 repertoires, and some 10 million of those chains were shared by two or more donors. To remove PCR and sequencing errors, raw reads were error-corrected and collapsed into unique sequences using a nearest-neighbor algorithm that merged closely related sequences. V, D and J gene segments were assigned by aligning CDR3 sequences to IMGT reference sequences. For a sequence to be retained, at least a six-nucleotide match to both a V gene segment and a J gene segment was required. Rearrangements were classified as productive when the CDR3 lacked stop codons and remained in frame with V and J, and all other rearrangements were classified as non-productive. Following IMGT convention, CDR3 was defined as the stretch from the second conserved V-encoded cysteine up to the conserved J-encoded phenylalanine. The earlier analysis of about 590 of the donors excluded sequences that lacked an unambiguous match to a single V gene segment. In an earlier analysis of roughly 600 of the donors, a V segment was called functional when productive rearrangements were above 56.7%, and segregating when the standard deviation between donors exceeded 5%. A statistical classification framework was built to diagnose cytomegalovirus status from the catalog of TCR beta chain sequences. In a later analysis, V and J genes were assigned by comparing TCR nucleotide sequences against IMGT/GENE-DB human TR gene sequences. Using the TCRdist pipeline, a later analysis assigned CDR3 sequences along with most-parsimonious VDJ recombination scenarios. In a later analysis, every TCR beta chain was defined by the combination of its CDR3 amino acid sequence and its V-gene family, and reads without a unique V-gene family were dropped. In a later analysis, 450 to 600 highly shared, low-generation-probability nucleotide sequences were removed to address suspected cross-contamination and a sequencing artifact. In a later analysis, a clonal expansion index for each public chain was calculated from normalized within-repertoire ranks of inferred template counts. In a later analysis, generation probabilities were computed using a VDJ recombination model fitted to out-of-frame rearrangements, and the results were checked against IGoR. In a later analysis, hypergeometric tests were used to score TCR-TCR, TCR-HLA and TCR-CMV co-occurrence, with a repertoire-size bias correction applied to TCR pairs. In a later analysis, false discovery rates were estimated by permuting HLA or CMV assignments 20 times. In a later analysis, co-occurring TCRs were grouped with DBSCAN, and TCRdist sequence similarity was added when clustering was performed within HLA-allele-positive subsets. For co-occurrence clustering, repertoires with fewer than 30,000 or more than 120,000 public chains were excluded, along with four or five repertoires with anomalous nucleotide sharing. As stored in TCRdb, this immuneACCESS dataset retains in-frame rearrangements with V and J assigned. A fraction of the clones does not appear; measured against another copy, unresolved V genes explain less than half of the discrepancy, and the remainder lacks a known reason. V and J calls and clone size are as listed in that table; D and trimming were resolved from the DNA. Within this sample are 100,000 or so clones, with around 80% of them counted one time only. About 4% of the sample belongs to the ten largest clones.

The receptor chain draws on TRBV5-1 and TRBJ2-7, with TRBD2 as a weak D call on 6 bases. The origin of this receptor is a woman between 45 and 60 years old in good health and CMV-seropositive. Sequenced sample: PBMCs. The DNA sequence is TGCGCCAGCAGACGGATGGCGGGACCCTACGAGCAGTACTTC. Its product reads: CASRRMAGPYEQYF. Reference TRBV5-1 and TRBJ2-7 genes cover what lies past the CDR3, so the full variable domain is KAGVTQTPRYLIKTRGQQVTLSCSPISGHRSVSWYQQTPGQGLQFLFEYFSETQRNKGNFPGRFSGRQFSNSRSEMNVSTLELGDSALYLCASRRMAGPYEQYFGPGTRLTVT.